These T cell receptor beta chains were read from a single sample in a study of blood T cell repertoires in COVID-19. TCRdb's copy holds only in-frame clones and misses some; the assay was immunoSEQ multiplex PCR. The repertoire holds 220,000 or so clones, approximately 91% seen once, with around 6.9% in the top ten. Sequencing used peripheral blood. The receptors shown here come from a man aged 55-75 years who had recovered from COVID-19. CDR3s include the opening cysteine and the closing phenylalanine or tryptophan. A D gene is named only where the DNA matches it firmly. The listing skips clone size in some rows; elsewhere it reads once, few, many or a size class.

j_call v_call clone_size d_call cdr3_aa cdr3_nt
TRBJ1-6 TRBV5-1 once - CASSTQGIDSPLHF TGCGCCAGCAGCACACAGGGTATTGATTCACCCCTCCACTTT
TRBJ2-3 TRBV7-3 - - CASSLTYRDTQYF TGTGCCAGCAGCTTAACGTATCGAGATACGCAGTATTTT
TRBJ1-5 TRBV4-1 - TRBD1 CASSQPKTGKMGQPQHF TGCGCCAGCAGCCAGCCCAAGACAGGGAAAATGGGTCAGCCCCAGCATTTT
TRBJ2-1 TRBV3-1/TRBV3-2 - TRBD2 CASSQGTSGSYNEQFF TGTGCCAGCAGCCAAGGGACTAGCGGGTCCTACAATGAGCAGTTCTTC
TRBJ2-7 TRBV7-9 - - CASRSPLEQYF TGTGCCAGCAGGAGTCCCCTCGAGCAGTACTTC
TRBJ2-1 TRBV5-1 - - CASSLTVTRVDNEQFF TGCGCCAGCAGCTTAACCGTGACTAGAGTAGACAATGAGCAGTTCTTC
TRBJ2-5 TRBV3-1/TRBV3-2 - TRBD1 CASSSGQGRETQYF TGTGCCAGCAGCTCTGGACAGGGAAGAGAGACCCAGTACTTC
TRBJ1-6 TRBV6-5 - - CASRSQGTNSPLHF TGTGCCAGCAGGTCACAGGGTACAAATTCACCCCTCCACTTT
TRBJ2-1 TRBV4-3 - TRBD2 CASSQGLAPVENEQFF TGCGCCAGCAGCCAGGGACTAGCCCCCGTGGAAAATGAGCAGTTCTTC
TRBJ1-2 TRBV18 once - CASSPDLVQTNYGYTF TGTGCCAGCTCACCCGATTTGGTCCAGACTAACTATGGCTACACCTTC
TRBJ1-5 TRBV7-9 - - CASSLAGADSNQPQHF TGTGCCAGCAGCTTAGCGGGGGCAGATAGCAATCAGCCCCAGCATTTT
TRBJ2-1 TRBV4-1 few TRBD2 CASSQTSRSGGANEQFF TGCGCCAGCAGCCAAACCTCCAGGAGCGGGGGGGCGAATGAGCAGTTCTTC
TRBJ1-6 TRBV2 - - CASTSGISNSPLHF TGTGCCAGCACCTCCGGGATATCTAATTCACCCCTCCACTTT
TRBJ1-5 TRBV28 - - CASSSGGYGGNQPQHF TGTGCCAGCAGTTCAGGAGGCTATGGAGGCAATCAGCCCCAGCATTTT
TRBJ2-7 TRBV7-2 - TRBD1 CASSFSGTESYEQYF TGTGCCAGCAGCTTCTCCGGGACAGAATCCTACGAGCAGTACTTC
TRBJ2-2 TRBV28 - - CASSSRRAESNTGELFF TGTGCCAGCAGTTCCCGCAGGGCCGAGTCGAACACCGGGGAGCTGTTTTTT
TRBJ1-2 TRBV19 - TRBD1 CASNPQGVVYGYTF TGTGCCAGTAACCCCCAGGGGGTTGTCTATGGCTACACCTTC
TRBJ2-7 TRBV6-5 - TRBD1 CASSPAGGLLSEQYF TGTGCCAGCAGCCCCGCAGGGGGTCTCCTCTCCGAGCAGTACTTC
TRBJ2-7 TRBV6-4 - TRBD1 CASTPPKTGNF TGTGCCAGCACCCCCCCTAAGACAGGGAACTTC
TRBJ2-2 TRBV9 - TRBD2 CASSVDSGGARTGELFF TGTGCCAGCAGCGTAGATAGCGGGGGGGCCAGGACCGGGGAGCTGTTTTTT
TRBJ2-1 TRBV11-2 - TRBD1 CASSSGFQDRGFGEQFF TGTGCCAGCAGCTCCGGGTTTCAGGACAGGGGGTTTGGTGAGCAGTTCTTC